This record concerns one TCR beta chain sequence. Its antigen is not yet known. No much larger clone exists at a distance of one base, and base qualities are not known. Reading the germline V gene gives CDR1 SGHDN and CDR2 FVKESK. Trimming costs V 0 bases and J 4 bases, and their ends lie 18 bases apart. CDR3 length: 18 amino acids, cysteine to phenylalanine. Left in the record is the CDR3 DNA by itself, 54 bases read in frame from the first base. The record originates from a study of cytomegalovirus exposure and HLA in healthy donors (dated by TCRdb to 2016 to 2017). Some background on the complete study: An earlier analysis of several hundred of the donors reported more than 250 Gb of sequence data and some 100 million unique TCR beta sequences from 150 million to 200 million T cells. All discovery cohort repertoires had been generated using a single sequencing platform. In a later genetic analysis, genome-wide SNP genotypes for about three fifths of the roughly 670 donors were used, and that subset was treated as a discovery cohort. Typing coverage differed by locus: A, B, C, DRB1 and DQB1 were typed in roughly 620-630 donors, DQA1 in approximately 520, DPA1 in approximately 610, and DPB1 in around 440. Of the roughly 400 genotyped donors, roughly 85% fell in the genetic ancestry cluster associated with self-reported Caucasian donors. Both class I and class II loci were covered by HLA typing, at four-digit resolution. A later analysis re-analyzed previously published TCR beta repertoires from 660 or so donors and added high-resolution HLA genotyping to study TCR occurrence patterns. An earlier analysis of 587 of the donors used high-throughput TCR beta sequencing to judge whether each TCR beta V gene segment behaved as functional or pseudogenic. The study combined high-throughput TCR immunosequencing, statistical association of individual TCRs with disease status, and machine learning to predict cytomegalovirus infection status. Among about 410 genotyped donors of the cohort, an average of around 240,000 unique TCR beta nucleotide sequences was sequenced per donor, of which about 19% were non-productive. Alongside the repertoire data, information on donor age, sex, ethnicity and CMV serostatus was compiled. About 320 gigabases of sequencing data and tens of millions of unique TCR sequences were included in an early release covering about 700 HLA-typed donors. About 5 DR-DQ haplotypes were handled as single units for association and clustering, since linkage in the cohort was strong. The T cell repertoires of around 670 subjects were profiled by immunosequencing and related to cytomegalovirus serostatus. In addition to the first cohort of approximately 670 subjects, a separate validation cohort of 120 different subjects was used. The later analysis used no new phenotypic data to find candidate immune exposures, relying instead on TCR beta sequences and their occurrence across donors. The study aimed to test whether signatures of past pathogen exposure could be identified by cataloging public T cell receptors.

What the work shows at the level of the full study, not this receptor alone: According to a later analysis, parvovirus B19, influenza, CMV and Epstein-Barr virus appeared linked to several top co-occurrence clusters. The sequencing pipeline was judged likely to have produced a cluster of highly shared sequence variants as a technical artifact. In a later analysis, most CMV-associated TCR beta chains were found to appear HLA-restricted, with HLA associations seemingly driven largely by CMV exposure. Three of the identified cytomegalovirus-associated TCR beta chains were confirmed in vitro to be specific for cytomegalovirus antigens. Over 15 rarely observed V segments, including chromosome 9 orphons, were excluded from the earlier analysis of about 610 of the donors because counts were too low. According to a later analysis, TCR association rates differed among HLA loci, with DRB1 alleles showing the most associated TCRs and HLA-C alleles showing the fewest. While some public TCRs were present in many individuals, most TCR sequences turned up only very rarely across donors. A later analysis found that HLA-associated TCR beta chains were more clonally expanded and had lower generation probabilities than equally common non-associated chains. Linkage disequilibrium might explain the correlated functional status among segregating V segments, but an unknown experimental factor could not be excluded. The study gave a list of under 200 TCR beta chains associated with cytomegalovirus. Sequencing depth was assumed to be roughly uniform across donors in the presence/absence analyses, though that assumption may not hold. HLA typing was unavailable for some donors at each locus, so association tests used only the typed subset. A further reported finding was that TCR beta sequences accurately predicted the HLA-A and HLA-B alleles for most subjects in the first cohort. In an earlier analysis of about 600 of the donors, most TCR beta V segments appeared in productive rearrangements about 90% or about 30% of the time, broadly matching IMGT annotations. An association between a missense DCLRE1C variant and V-gene and J-gene trimming of TCR beta chains was found in a later genetic analysis and replicated in an independent cohort. Specific HLA alleles were associated with about 17,000 TCR beta sequences at a false discovery rate of 0.05 in a later analysis. According to a later genetic analysis, donors in an Asian-associated ancestry cluster had fewer N-insertions in productive TCRs than the approximately 650-donor mean. According to the authors, the approach could potentially be generalized to other disease states and immunological phenotypes. The classifier was reported to diagnose cytomegalovirus status with high specificity and sensitivity in both the original cohort and the validation cohort. The cohort was sequenced for TCR beta chains only, and without alpha or paired-chain data the features that could be detected were limited. The only immune exposure information available for the cohort was CMV serostatus. Some IMGT-functional V segments, including TRBV6-2 and TRBV6-3, could not be told apart with the 87-base-pair reads, so those segments were excluded. Assigning TCR associations to individual alleles was difficult when HLA alleles, especially DR and DQ, strongly co-occurred.

The method behind the library was the immunoSEQ multiplex PCR assay. A mixture of 60 forward primers for TCR Vbeta segments and 13 reverse primers for TCR Jbeta segments was used in the multiplex PCR. Amplification of the CDR3 region of rearranged TCR beta genes was performed with a multiplex PCR assay on genomic DNA. The Illumina HiSeq System was used to sequence the amplified TCR beta libraries as 87-base-pair reads. Turning to the authors' computational methods: A later analysis tallied roughly 78 million unique TCR beta chains across the 666 repertoires, and some 10 million of those chains were shared by two or more donors. To remove PCR and sequencing errors, raw reads were error-corrected and collapsed into unique sequences using a nearest-neighbor algorithm that merged closely related sequences. CDR3 sequences were aligned to IMGT reference sequences to assign V, D and J gene segments. For a sequence to be retained, at least a six-nucleotide match to both a V gene segment and a J gene segment was required. Rearrangements were called productive when the CDR3 lacked stop codons and stayed in frame with V and J; all others were non-productive. Following IMGT convention, CDR3 was defined as the stretch from the second conserved V-encoded cysteine up to the conserved J-encoded phenylalanine. Sequences without an unambiguous match to a single V gene segment were excluded from the earlier analysis of about 630 of the donors. In an earlier analysis of a few hundred of the donors, a V segment was called functional when productive rearrangements were above 56.7%, and segregating when the standard deviation between donors exceeded 5%. To diagnose cytomegalovirus status from the catalog of TCR beta chain sequences, a statistical classification framework was built. V and J gene assignment, in a later analysis, came from comparing TCR nucleotide sequences with IMGT/GENE-DB human TR gene sequences. A later analysis assigned CDR3 sequences and most-parsimonious VDJ recombination scenarios with the TCRdist pipeline. In a later analysis, each TCR beta chain was defined by its CDR3 amino acid sequence together with its V-gene family, and reads without a unique V-gene family were excluded. In a later analysis, 450 to 600 highly shared, low-generation-probability nucleotide sequences were removed to address suspected cross-contamination and a sequencing artifact. In a later analysis, a clonal expansion index was calculated for each public chain from normalized within-repertoire ranks of inferred template counts. In a later analysis, generation probabilities were computed using a VDJ recombination model fitted to out-of-frame rearrangements, and the results were checked against IGoR. A later analysis scored TCR-TCR, TCR-HLA and TCR-CMV co-occurrence with hypergeometric tests, applying a repertoire-size bias correction to TCR pairs. In a later analysis, false discovery rates were estimated by permuting HLA or CMV assignments 20 times. In a later analysis, co-occurring TCRs were grouped using DBSCAN, and TCRdist sequence similarity was added for clustering within HLA-allele-positive subsets. Co-occurrence clustering excluded repertoires with fewer than 30,000 or more than 120,000 public chains, plus five with anomalous nucleotide sharing. TCRdb mirrors the immuneACCESS table, restricted to in-frame sequences. Some clones are absent from its copies; in checked studies, under half trace to an unresolved V gene, and the reason for the others is unknown. D and trimming were read from the DNA, whereas the V and J calls and clone size are those reported in that table. This sample holds approximately 110,000 clones; 78% were observed only once. Clones ranked in the top ten supply approximately 1.2% of the sample.

In total, 500 to 700 healthy bone marrow donors made up the cohort. Cohort members were all nominally healthy when sampled, although unrecorded immune exposures were likely present. The donor was CMV seronegative and was included in the group of a few hundred seronegative cohort members. A peripheral blood sample was collected from each donor, and TCR beta sequencing was performed on peripheral blood mononuclear cells. Genomic DNA was extracted from the blood cell samples with the Qiagen DNeasy Blood Extraction Kit. Sequencing was done on a sample of PBMCs. Here the chain combines TRBV14 and TRBJ2-2, with a tentative D gene TRBD1 over 5 matching bases. This TCR was sampled from a man aged 30 to 39 in good health and CMV-seronegative. CDR3 protein: CASSQDRWQGLFTGELFF. In nucleotides, the sequence is TGTGCCAGCAGCCAAGATAGGTGGCAGGGTCTATTCACCGGGGAGCTGTTTTTT.